This TCR beta chain was identified during a study of CD8+CD57+ T cells in acquired aplastic anemia. Study overall: Each DNA sample taken from sorted CD4+ and CD8+ cells came to about 3 ug on average.

CDR3 length equals 14 residues. The germline CDR1 and CDR2 sequences are SGHVS and FQNEAQ. Researchers used genomic DNA as the template to profile TCR beta VDJ and CDR3. TCRdb analysed the reads with MiXCR anew, one entry per CDR3 protein. The table shows about 48,000 distinct CDR3 sequences, with around 72% occurring only once. Comment on this clonotype: Its antigen is unidentified.

Study-wide findings and caveats: Patients and controls shared over 25 CD8+ CDR3 sequences, which appeared highly expressed in patients and within their immunodominant clones. Patients and controls were not found to differ significantly in CD8+ Simpson's diversity.

The sequenced sample consisted of sorted CD4+, CD8+, or CD8+CD57+ T cells (not recorded which) from PBMCs. The chain uses TRBV7-8 and TRBJ2-5; 7 bases map to TRBD2. With the DNA end fitting TRBJ2-1 better, the J assignment may be wrong. This sequence was found in a human donor in good health, serving as a control. The CDR3 loop is CASSLRLGEGEQFF. CDR3 sequence (DNA): TGTGCCAGCAGCCTGAGATTAGGGGAGGGTGAGCAGTTCTTC.